Shown below are 16 T cell receptor beta chains from a single sample sequenced in a study of human T cells and chemical hapten exposure (dated by TCRdb to about 2021). The library was produced with RACE. Sequencing was carried out with a NextSeq 500. Starting from the raw public reads, TCRdb applied fastp trimming at Q25, assembled clones with MiXCR and retained in-frame beta chains. Merged by CDR3 protein, the rows form single entries marked with the most common genes and DNA. The sample yields about 77,000 distinct CDR3 sequences; roughly 7.9% were counted once. Clones ranked in the top ten supply about 1.5% of the sample. Reading the label with the study, this specimen's time point is: healthy volunteer bleed at 6 weeks. Total RNA was isolated from unfractionated whole blood collected in Tempus Blood RNA tubes. The sequenced sample consisted of whole blood. These receptors all come from a female donor in good health. Some clones in this sample may be carry-over from other donors' samples.

V is TRBV29-1 and J is TRBJ1-1; a possible D gene is TRBD1 (5 bases). Trimming left V 8 bases short and J 2 bases short, with 15 bases between. CDR1 is SQVTM, CDR2 ANQGSEA, per germline. This CDR3 spans 13 amino acids. The CDR3 DNA follows: TGCAGCTTCGCCAGGGACGGAAACACTGAAGCTTTCTTT. Residues: CSFARDGNTEAFF.

The sample holds many counts of this clonotype. The chain couples TRBV9 to TRBJ2-3; TRBD2 agrees at 7 bases. V was clipped by 0 bases and J by 4 bases; unmatched bases: 2. The CDR3 runs to 14 residues. Germline values: CDR1 SGDLS, CDR2 YYNGEE. CDR3 in DNA: TGTGCCAGCAGCGTAGGACTAGCCTCAGATACGCAGTATTTT. It specifies CASSVGLASDTQYF.

This clonotype was seen at least ten times. The gene calls are TRBV6-6 and TRBJ2-6; possibly TRBD1 or TRBD2 for D (5 bases each). Trimming cost V 5 bases and J 0 bases, with 11 bases left between them. The CDR3 sequence is 16 residues long. Germline V gene sequence: CDR1 MNHNY, CDR2 SVGAGI (reference sequence). The CDR3 nucleotides read TGTGCCAGCAGTCGGGACGTAGACTCTGGGGCCAACGTCCTGACTTTC. Translation gives CASSRDVDSGANVLTF.

This clonotype appeared a few times. The chain is built from TRBV24-1 and TRBJ2-1; 7 bases align to TRBD1. The CDR3 is 20 amino acids. The V gene end was trimmed by 2 bases and the J gene end by 0 bases; junction bases not matched to a gene: 15. The V gene's germline CDR1 is KGHDR and CDR2 SFDVKD. Here the CDR3 DNA reads TGTGCCACCAGTGATTCCCGGCCCGGACAGGCAGAAAGCTCCTACAATGAGCAGTTCTTC. Amino acid sequence: CATSDSRPGQAESSYNEQFF.

This clonotype was counted a few times. The chain has TRBV12-3 or TRBV12-4 and TRBJ1-2, with TRBD1 identical over 11 bases. This CDR3 is 16 amino acids long. V was clipped by 5 bases and J by 5 bases; unmatched bases: 10. CDR3 amino acids: CASSPRGGTGGYGYTF. The CDR3 DNA is TGTGCCAGCAGTCCCCGGGGTGGGACAGGGGGTTATGGCTACACCTTC.

V gene TRBV12-3 or TRBV12-4 combines with J gene TRBJ2-5; unclear D gene. The CDR3 runs to 12 residues. Between the trimmed V and J ends, which lost 7 bases and 14 bases, there was a span of 20 bases. CDR3 residues: CASTLNPPSLYF. The CDR3 DNA reads TGTGCCAGCACCCTAAACCCTCCTAGTCTCTACTTC.

The gene calls are TRBV12-3 or TRBV12-4 and TRBJ2-7; D gene ambiguous. The CDR3 length is 13 residues. V gave up 7 bases and J gave up 3 bases, with 13 bases separating them. CDR3 region: CASTLSGSYEQYF. As DNA, the CDR3 is TGTGCCAGCACCCTAAGTGGAAGCTACGAGCAGTACTTC.

This clonotype appeared many times. The rearrangement uses TRBV7-8 and TRBJ1-5, with TRBD1 matching over 8 bases. Germline loops: CDR1 SGHVS, CDR2 FQNEAQ. The CDR3 loop spans 15 amino acids. The trim removed 4 bases at V and 5 bases at J, leaving 7 bases unmatched. The CDR3 is CASSSVDRADQPQHF. Written as DNA, the CDR3 is TGTGCCAGCAGCTCGGTGGACAGGGCGGATCAGCCCCAGCATTTT.

This clonotype was observed a few times. This rearrangement joins TRBV6-1 to TRBJ1-6; 7 bases line up with TRBD1. The germline CDR1 and CDR2 sequences are MNHNS and SASEGT. Losses at the gene ends were 3 bases for V and 7 bases for J; bases not matched to a gene: 3. The CDR3 consists of 14 residues. CDR3 loop: CASSEETGNSPLHF. The CDR3 region has the DNA TGTGCCAGCAGTGAGGAGACAGGGAATTCACCCCTCCACTTT.

This clonotype was found a few times. Because the CDR3 is missing its conserved closing phenylalanine or tryptophan, this is likely a read error. Because the CDR3's place on the DNA is in doubt, the DNA is left out and the CDR3 is given as listed by TCRdb. The chain uses TRBV13 and TRBJ2-1; the table's D call, TRBD1, was not checked against the DNA. CDR1 and CDR2 (germline): PRHDT, FYEKMQ (reference sequence). Both ends counted, the CDR3 spans 15 residues. This CDR3 is CASSLGMISSAPTEV.

The J gene is TRBJ1-4, the V gene TRBV27; weak D call: TRBD1 (5 bases). The length of the CDR3 is 15 residues. From germline, CDR1 is MNHEY and CDR2 SMNVEV (reference sequence). V was shortened by 5 bases and J by 8 bases, with 18 bases between the two germline ends. CDR3 residues: CASSVGVGAHEKLFF. The CDR3 DNA follows: TGTGCCAGCAGTGTCGGGGTAGGGGCCCACGAAAAACTGTTTTTT.

This chain uses TRBV10-3 with TRBJ2-1; maybe TRBD2 (6 bases). Trimming left V 11 bases short and J 9 bases short, with 23 bases between. The CDR3 totals 14 residues. Germline lookup yields CDR1 ENHRY and CDR2 SYGVKD. CDR3 residues: CALAASDRVGEQFF. The CDR3 bases are TGTGCCCTTGCGGCTAGCGATCGTGTTGGTGAGCAGTTCTTC.

The CDR3 protein is CASRVDSSTDTQYF. The CDR3 DNA reads as TGTGCCAGCAGAGTCGATTCCAGCACAGATACGCAGTATTTT. This chain links TRBV2 with TRBJ2-3; unclear D gene. The length of the CDR3 is 14 residues. CDR1 is SNHLY and CDR2 is FYNNEI in the germline V gene. V was pared by 6 bases and J by 0 bases, with 10 bases between.

Comment on this clonotype: A much larger clonotype is one base distant, so this may be a read error. The chain has TRBV6-5 and TRBJ2-3; 10 positions match TRBD1. Losses at the gene ends were 4 bases for V and 5 bases for J; bases not matched to a gene: 12. This CDR3 has 17 amino acids. Germline values: CDR1 MNHEY, CDR2 SVGAGI. CDR3: CASSSRLGQGCEDTQYF. The CDR3 bases are TGTGCCAGCAGTTCCCGGCTGGGACAGGGGTGTGAAGATACGCAGTATTTT.

The J gene is TRBJ2-3, the V gene TRBV5-1; possible D gene TRBD2, 5 bases. Germline CDR1 reads SGHRS; CDR2 reads YFSETQ. The V gene lost 0 bases and the J gene lost 1 base, with 6 bases spanning the gap. CDR3 length equals 14 residues. The CDR3 sequence is CASSLELGTDTQYF. The CDR3 DNA follows: TGCGCCAGCAGCTTGGAACTAGGCACAGATACGCAGTATTTT. The complete variable domain, with remaining parts taken from reference TRBV5-1 and TRBJ2-3, reads KAGVTQTPRYLIKTRGQQVTLSCSPISGHRSVSWYQQTPGQGLQFLFEYFSETQRNKGNFPGRFSGRQFSNSRSEMNVSTLELGDSALYLCASSLELGTDTQYFGPGTRLTVL.

The chain combines TRBV5-4 with TRBJ2-3, with D perhaps TRBD2 (5 bases). The ends were cut back, 1 base at V and 1 base at J, with 7 bases in the middle. The CDR3 loop spans 14 amino acids. Per the germline V gene, CDR1 is SGHNT and CDR2 is YYREEE (reference sequence). CDR3 in amino acids: CASSLPGGTDTQYF. The CDR3, as DNA: TGTGCCAGCAGCTTGCCCGGGGGCACAGATACGCAGTATTTT.